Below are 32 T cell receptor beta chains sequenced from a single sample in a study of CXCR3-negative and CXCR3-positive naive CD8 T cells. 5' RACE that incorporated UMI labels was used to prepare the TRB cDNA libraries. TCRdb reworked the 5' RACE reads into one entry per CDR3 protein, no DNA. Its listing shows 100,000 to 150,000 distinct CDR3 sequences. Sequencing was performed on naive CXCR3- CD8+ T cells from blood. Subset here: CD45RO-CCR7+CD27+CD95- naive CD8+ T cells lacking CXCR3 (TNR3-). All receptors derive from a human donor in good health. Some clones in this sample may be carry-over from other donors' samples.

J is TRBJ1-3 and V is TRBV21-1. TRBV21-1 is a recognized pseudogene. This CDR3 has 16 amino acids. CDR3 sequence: CASSKAPRFPGNTIYF.

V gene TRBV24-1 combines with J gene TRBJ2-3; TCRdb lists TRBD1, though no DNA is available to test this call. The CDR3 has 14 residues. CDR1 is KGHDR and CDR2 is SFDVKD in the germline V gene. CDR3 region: CATSDLDRDGTQYF.

The CDR3 here is CASSQAGGPLDEQFF. V usage is TRBV7-6 and J usage is TRBJ2-1; lacking DNA, the TRBD2 call made by TCRdb goes unchecked. The CDR3 runs 15 residues. Germline V CDR1 and CDR2: SGHVS, FNYEAQ.

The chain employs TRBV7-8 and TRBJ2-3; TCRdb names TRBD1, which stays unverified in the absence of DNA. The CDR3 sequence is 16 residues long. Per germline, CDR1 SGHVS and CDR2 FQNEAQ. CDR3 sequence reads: CASSFNRGTSTDTQYF.

CDR3 amino acids: CASSQENDNEQFF. The chain links TRBV4-2 to TRBJ2-1. The length of the CDR3 is 13 residues. The V gene's germline CDR1 is LGHNA and CDR2 YNFKEQ.

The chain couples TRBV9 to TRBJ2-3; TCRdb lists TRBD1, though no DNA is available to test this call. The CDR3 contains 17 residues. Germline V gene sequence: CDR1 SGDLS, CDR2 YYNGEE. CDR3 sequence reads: CASSVDDPAPSRDTQYF.

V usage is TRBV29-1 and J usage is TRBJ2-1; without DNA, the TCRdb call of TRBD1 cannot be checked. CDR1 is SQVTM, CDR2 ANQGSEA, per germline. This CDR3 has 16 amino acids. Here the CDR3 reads CSVEGGTGGAYYEQFF.

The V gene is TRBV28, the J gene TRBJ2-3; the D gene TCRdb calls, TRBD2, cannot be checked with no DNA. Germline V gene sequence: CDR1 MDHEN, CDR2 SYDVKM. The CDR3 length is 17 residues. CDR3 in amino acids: CASSSPRLAGGTDTQYF.

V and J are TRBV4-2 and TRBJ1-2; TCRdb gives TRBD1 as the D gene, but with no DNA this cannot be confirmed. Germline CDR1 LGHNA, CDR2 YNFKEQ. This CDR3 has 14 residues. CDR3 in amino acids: CASSQTGANYGYTF.

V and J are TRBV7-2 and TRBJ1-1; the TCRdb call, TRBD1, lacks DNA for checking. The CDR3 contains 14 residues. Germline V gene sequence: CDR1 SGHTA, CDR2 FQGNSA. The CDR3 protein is CASSLAAGGAEAFF.

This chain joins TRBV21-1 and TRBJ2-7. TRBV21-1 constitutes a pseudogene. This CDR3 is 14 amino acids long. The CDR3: CASRKQGSSYEQYF.

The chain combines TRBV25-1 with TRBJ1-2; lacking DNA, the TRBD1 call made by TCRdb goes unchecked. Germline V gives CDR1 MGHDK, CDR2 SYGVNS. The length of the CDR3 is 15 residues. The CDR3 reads CASSGTGEPNYGYTF.

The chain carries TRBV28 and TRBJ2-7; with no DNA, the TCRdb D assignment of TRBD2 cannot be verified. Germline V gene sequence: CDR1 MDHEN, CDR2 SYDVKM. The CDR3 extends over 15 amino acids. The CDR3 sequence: CARLRAPYLGNEQYF.

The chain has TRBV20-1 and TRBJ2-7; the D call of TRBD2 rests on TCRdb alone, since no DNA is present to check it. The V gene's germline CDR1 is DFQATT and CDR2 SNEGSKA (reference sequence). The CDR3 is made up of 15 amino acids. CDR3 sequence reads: CSALRPGLAVNEQYF.

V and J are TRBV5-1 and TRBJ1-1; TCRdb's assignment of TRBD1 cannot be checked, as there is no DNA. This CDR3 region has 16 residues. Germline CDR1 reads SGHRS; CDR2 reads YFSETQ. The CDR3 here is CASSLDQGEPSTEAFF. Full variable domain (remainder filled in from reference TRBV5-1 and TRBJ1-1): KAGVTQTPRYLIKTRGQQVTLSCSPISGHRSVSWYQQTPGQGLQFLFEYFSETQRNKGNFPGRFSGRQFSNSRSEMNVSTLELGDSALYLCASSLDQGEPSTEAFFGQGTRLTVV.

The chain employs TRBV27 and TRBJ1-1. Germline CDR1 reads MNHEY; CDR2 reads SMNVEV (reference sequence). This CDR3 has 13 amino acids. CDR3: CASSLLHTTEAFF.

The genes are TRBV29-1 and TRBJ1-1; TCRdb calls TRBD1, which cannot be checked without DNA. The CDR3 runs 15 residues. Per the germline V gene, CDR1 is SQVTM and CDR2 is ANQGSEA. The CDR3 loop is CSVDTTGTGGTEAFF. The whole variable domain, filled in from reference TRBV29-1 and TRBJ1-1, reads SAVISQKPSRDICQRGTSLTIQCQVDSQVTMMFWYRQQPGQSLTLIATANQGSEATYESGFVIDKFPISRPNLTFSTLTVSNMSPEDSSIYLCSVDTTGTGGTEAFFGQGTRLTVV.

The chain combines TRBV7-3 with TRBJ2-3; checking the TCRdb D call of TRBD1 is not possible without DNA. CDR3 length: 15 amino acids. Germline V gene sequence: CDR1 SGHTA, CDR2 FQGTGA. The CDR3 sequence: CASSSRDSRADTQYF. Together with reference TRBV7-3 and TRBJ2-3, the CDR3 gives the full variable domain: GAGVSQTPSNKVTEKGKYVELRCDPISGHTALYWYRQSLGQGPEFLIYFQGTGAADDSGLPNDRFFAVRPEGSVSTLKIQRTERGDSAVYLCASSSRDSRADTQYFGPGTRLTVL.

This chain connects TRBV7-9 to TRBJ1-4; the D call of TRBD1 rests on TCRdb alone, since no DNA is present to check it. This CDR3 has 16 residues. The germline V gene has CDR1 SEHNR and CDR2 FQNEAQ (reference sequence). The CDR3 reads CASSLNPGQLNEKLFF.

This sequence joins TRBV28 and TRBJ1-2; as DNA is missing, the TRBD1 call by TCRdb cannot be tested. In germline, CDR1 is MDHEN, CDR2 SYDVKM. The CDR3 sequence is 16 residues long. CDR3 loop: CASSLDGQGRVYGYTF.

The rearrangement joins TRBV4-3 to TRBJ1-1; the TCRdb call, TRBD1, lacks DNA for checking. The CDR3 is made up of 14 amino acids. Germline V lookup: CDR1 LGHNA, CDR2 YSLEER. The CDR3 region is CASSRVQGGTEAFF.

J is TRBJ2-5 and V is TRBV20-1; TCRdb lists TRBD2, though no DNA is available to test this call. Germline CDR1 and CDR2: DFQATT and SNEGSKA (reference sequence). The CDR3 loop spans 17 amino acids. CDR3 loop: CSASSGLAGGTQETQYF.

The CDR3 region is CASSISDRGTYEQYF. The chain recombines TRBV19 with TRBJ2-7; TCRdb's assignment of TRBD1 cannot be checked, as there is no DNA. In germline, CDR1 is LNHDA, CDR2 SQIVND (reference sequence). The length of the CDR3 is 15 residues.

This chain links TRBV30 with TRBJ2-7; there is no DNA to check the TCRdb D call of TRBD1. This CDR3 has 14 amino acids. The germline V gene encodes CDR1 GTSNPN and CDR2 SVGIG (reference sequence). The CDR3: CAWNTGTGSREQYF.

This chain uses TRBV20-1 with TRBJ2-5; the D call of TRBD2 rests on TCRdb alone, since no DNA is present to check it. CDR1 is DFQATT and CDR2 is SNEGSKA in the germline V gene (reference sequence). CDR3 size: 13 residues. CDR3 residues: CSATIGEQETQYF.

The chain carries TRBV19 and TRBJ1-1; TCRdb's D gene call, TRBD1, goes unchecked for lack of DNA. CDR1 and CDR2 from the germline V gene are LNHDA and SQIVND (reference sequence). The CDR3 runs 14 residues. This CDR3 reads CASSPWDGNTEAFF.

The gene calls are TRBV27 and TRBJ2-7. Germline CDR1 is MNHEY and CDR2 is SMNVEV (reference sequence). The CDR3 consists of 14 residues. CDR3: CASSFGTANYEQYF.

CDR3 amino acids: CSARDRGITEAFF. This chain connects TRBV20-1 to TRBJ1-1; absent DNA, TCRdb's TRBD1 call cannot be checked. Germline CDR1 is DFQATT and CDR2 is SNEGSKA (reference sequence). The CDR3 runs 13 residues.

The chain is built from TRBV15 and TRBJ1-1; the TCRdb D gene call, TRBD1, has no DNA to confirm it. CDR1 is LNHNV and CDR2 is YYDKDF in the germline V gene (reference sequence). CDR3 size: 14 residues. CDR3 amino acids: CATSRATPGTEAFF.

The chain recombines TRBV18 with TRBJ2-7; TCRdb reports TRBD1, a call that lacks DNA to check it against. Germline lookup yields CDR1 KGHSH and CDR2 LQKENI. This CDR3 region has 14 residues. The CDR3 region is CASSPPGTLYEQYF.

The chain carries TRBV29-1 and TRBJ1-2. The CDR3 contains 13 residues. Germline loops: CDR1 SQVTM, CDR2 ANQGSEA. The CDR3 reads CSAEDTIDYGYTF.

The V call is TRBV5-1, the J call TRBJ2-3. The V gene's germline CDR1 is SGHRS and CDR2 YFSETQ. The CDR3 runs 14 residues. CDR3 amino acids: CASSLVLAQDTQYF.